This entry lists 26 T cell receptor beta chains sequenced from one sample in a study of metastatic and nonmetastatic thyroid tumors. Through MiXCR, TCRdb re-clonotyped the PCR reads. The sample has 91,000 or so clones; over 9.5% are singletons. There were no patients who had received any treatment before thyroid surgery. Sequencing input: blood. These receptors were taken from a female donor with papillary thyroid cancer or a benign thyroid nodule (not recorded which). Some clones in this sample may be carry-over from other donors' samples.

This clone has only a few counts. This chain joins TRBV6-1 and TRBJ2-7, with 7 nucleotides matching TRBD1. The CDR3 loop spans 13 amino acids. The V gene's germline CDR1 is MNHNS and CDR2 SASEGT. The V gene end was trimmed by 2 bases and the J gene end by 6 bases; junction bases not matched to a gene: 4. CDR3 bases: TGTGCCAGCAGTGAACACAGGGACAGCGAGCAGTACTTC. Amino acid sequence: CASSEHRDSEQYF.

This clone was detected ten times or more. This chain joins TRBV20-1 and TRBJ2-1; 14 nucleotides align to TRBD2. After removal of 6 bases from V and 8 bases from J, the junction contained 3 bases not matched to a gene. This CDR3 contains 13 residues. CDR1 DFQATT and CDR2 SNEGSKA come from the germline V gene (reference sequence). The CDR3 loop is CSAGGLAGDEQFF. The CDR3 region has the DNA TGCAGTGCAGGGGGACTAGCGGGAGATGAGCAGTTCTTC.

This clone was seen repeatedly, ten times or more. This rearrangement joins TRBV15 to TRBJ2-5, with D perhaps matching TRBD1 (6 bases). The CDR3 loop spans 15 amino acids. Deletions cut 3 bases from V and 0 bases from J, with 11 bases between. Germline V lookup: CDR1 LNHNV, CDR2 YYDKDF (reference sequence). CDR3 loop: CATSRVTGYQETQYF. CDR3 DNA sequence: TGTGCCACCAGCAGGGTTACAGGGTACCAAGAGACCCAGTACTTC. The variable domain in full, completed from reference TRBV15 and TRBJ2-5, reads DAMVIQNPRYQVTQFGKPVTLSCSQTLNHNVMYWYQQKSSQAPKLLFHYYDKDFNNEADTPDNFQSRRPNTSFCFLDIRSPGLGDTAMYLCATSRVTGYQETQYFGPGTRLLVL.

This clone came up many times. The chain employs TRBV4-3 and TRBJ2-2; a weak D match, TRBD2 (7 bases). CDR1 is LGHNA and CDR2 is YSLEER in the germline V gene. The V gene lost 2 bases and the J gene lost 7 bases, with 14 bases spanning the gap. The CDR3 extends over 15 amino acids. The CDR3 nucleotides read TGCGCCAGCAGCCAACCGGCGGGGGCCGACGGGGAGCTGTTTTTT. It specifies CASSQPAGADGELFF.

This clone appeared many times. The CDR3 DNA is TGTGCCAGCAGTTACACGGCAGCCACCGGGGAGCTGTTTTTT. Protein: CASSYTAATGELFF. The chain recombines TRBV6-6 with TRBJ2-2; D is unclear. Trimming took off 2 bases at V and 4 bases at J, with 8 bases between the two ends. The germline gives CDR1 MNHNY, CDR2 SVGAGI (reference sequence). The CDR3 is 14 amino acids.

In its sample, this clone was seen many times. The chain employs TRBV3-1 and TRBJ1-1, with D possibly being TRBD1 (6 bases). V lost 6 bases and J lost 2, with 16 bases in between. The CDR3 has 15 amino acids. Germline V gene lookup returns CDR1 LGHDT and CDR2 YNNKEL (reference sequence). The CDR3 coding sequence is TGTGCCAGCAGACACACGGACAGCGGAAACACTGAAGCTTTCTTT. This codes for CASRHTDSGNTEAFF.

Comment on this clone: This may be a read error, as it is one base from a much larger clone. This CDR3 is CASSHPRGDPSTDTQYF. The DNA for the CDR3 is TGTGCCAGCTCACACCCGAGGGGGGACCCTAGCACAGATACGCAGTATTTT. The genes are TRBV18 and TRBJ2-3; either TRBD1 or TRBD2 may fit D (6 bases each). The ends were cut back, 4 bases at V and 0 bases at J, with 17 bases in the middle. This CDR3 comprises 17 residues. Germline CDR1 KGHSH, CDR2 LQKENI.

In this sample, this clone turned up many times. The chain joins TRBV4-1 to TRBJ2-7; D call uncertain. The CDR3 has 12 residues. Trimming removed 0 bases from V and 6 bases from J, with 6 bases in between. Germline CDR1 is MGHRA and CDR2 is YSYEKL. CDR3 nucleotides: TGCGCCAGCAGCCAAGATTTCGGCGAGCAGTACTTC. This gives the protein CASSQDFGEQYF.

The V gene is TRBV6-1, the J gene TRBJ2-2; 12 positions agree with TRBD2. The CDR3 extends over 16 amino acids. The junction had 14 bases not matched to a gene; V was cut back by 11 bases and J by 7 bases. The germline V gene encodes CDR1 MNHNS and CDR2 SASEGT. CDR3 loop: CASQASGRESVGELFF. The CDR3 nucleotides read TGTGCCTCACAGGCTAGCGGGAGGGAATCGGTCGGGGAGCTGTTTTTT.

The sample holds many counts of this clone. This chain connects TRBV4-3 to TRBJ2-1; D is unclear. Germline V gene data show CDR1 as LGHNA and CDR2 as YSLEER. The CDR3 spans 16 residues. Trimming took off 0 bases at V and 4 bases at J, with 13 bases between the two ends. The CDR3 DNA reads TGCGCCAGCAGCCAAGAATGGCGGCCCATGTACAATGAGCAGTTCTTC. Protein product: CASSQEWRPMYNEQFF.

The chain is built from TRBV7-2 and TRBJ2-1; D gene ambiguous. Trimming took 5 bases from V and 4 from J, leaving 12 bases between them. Germline V gene sequence: CDR1 SGHTA, CDR2 FQGNSA. The CDR3 runs to 14 residues. The CDR3 region has the DNA TGTGCCAGCAGCCAACGAGCCCGGTACAATGAGCAGTTCTTC. Residues: CASSQRARYNEQFF.

About this clone itself: In this CDR3 the conserved last residue, phenylalanine or tryptophan, is missing, so a read error is likely. The rearrangement uses TRBV19 and TRBJ1-1; no firm D call. V was clipped by 5 bases and J by 10 bases, with 11 bases between them. From germline, CDR1 is LNHDA and CDR2 SQIVND (reference sequence). The CDR3 length is 11 residues. CDR3 DNA: TGTGCCAGTAGTGAGTGGTTGAGAGCTTTCTCT. Residues: CASSEWLRAFS.

This clone was detected ten times or more. The rearrangement links TRBV27 to TRBJ1-5; weak D call: TRBD1 (6 bases). Per the germline V gene, CDR1 is MNHEY and CDR2 is SMNVEV (reference sequence). Trimming removed 11 bases from V and 0 bases from J, with 14 bases in between. This CDR3 spans 14 amino acids. Here the CDR3 reads CAAGQLDSNQPQHF. CDR3 sequence (DNA): TGTGCCGCCGGACAGCTTGATAGCAATCAGCCCCAGCATTTT.

This clone was picked up many times. The chain joins TRBV20-1 to TRBJ2-1, with 9 nucleotides matching TRBD2. Germline-derived CDR1 and CDR2 are DFQATT and SNEGSKA (reference sequence). This CDR3 is built from 15 residues. Losses at the gene ends were 1 base for V and 4 bases for J; bases not matched to a gene: 5. CDR3 in DNA: TGCAGTGCTAGAGGGGGGACTAGCAGATACAATGAGCAGTTCTTC. It is translated as CSARGGTSRYNEQFF.

This clone has only one observation. One end of the junction does not line up with germline, which may come from a read error. The rearrangement joins TRBV30 to TRBJ1-1; D is ambiguous. This CDR3 has 13 residues. Germline CDR1 GTSNPN, CDR2 SVGIG (reference sequence). The CDR3 sequence is CAWSVDPAGEQYF. As DNA, the CDR3 is TGTGCCTGGAGTGTCGATCCGGCCGGCGAGCAGTACTTT. The variable domain in full, completed from reference TRBV30 and TRBJ1-1, reads SQTIHQWPATLVQPVGSPLSLECTVEGTSNPNLYWYRQAAGRGLQLLFYSVGIGQISSEVPQNLSASRPQDRQFILSSKKLLLSDSGFYLCAWSVDPAGEQYFGQGTRLTVV.

CDR3 protein: CASSGGRRTYEQYF. CDR3 nucleotide sequence: TGCGCCAGCTCGGGCGGGAGGAGAACCTACGAGCAGTACTTC. The genes are TRBV10-2 and TRBJ2-7; TRBD2 matches 8 bases. This CDR3 is built from 14 residues. Germline CDR1 WSHSY, CDR2 SAAADI. V trimming: 8 bases; J trimming: 2 bases; junction bases outside the gene matches: 8.

This clone was counted ten times or more. This chain joins TRBV3-1 and TRBJ2-1, with 10 positions matching TRBD1. The CDR3 is 17 residues long. V was clipped by 4 bases and J by 8 bases; unmatched bases: 14. The germline gives CDR1 LGHDT, CDR2 YNNKEL (reference sequence). DNA for the CDR3: TGTGCCAGCAGCCCAATTCGACCGGGACAGGGGAGTCATGAGCAGTTCTTC. Translated, it gives CASSPIRPGQGSHEQFF.

This clone was observed at least ten times. The V call is TRBV10-3, the J call TRBJ1-3; D uncertain. CDR1 and CDR2 from the germline V gene are ENHRY and SYGVKD. The CDR3 loop spans 15 amino acids. V lost 2 bases, J lost 2 bases, and 10 bases lay in between. The CDR3: CAISEDGFAGNTIYF. In nucleotides, the CDR3 is TGTGCCATCAGTGAGGATGGATTCGCTGGAAACACCATATATTTT.

The chain recombines TRBV19 with TRBJ2-1, with 9 bases matching TRBD1. V lost 7 bases to trimming and J lost 1 base; unmatched junction nucleotides: 8. CDR1 is LNHDA and CDR2 is SQIVND in the germline V gene (reference sequence). The CDR3 consists of 16 residues. The CDR3 nucleotides read TGTGCCAGTACCTCCGGGACAGGGTGGTCCTACAATGAGCAGTTCTTC. Amino acid sequence: CASTSGTGWSYNEQFF. The full variable domain, in which reference TRBV19 and TRBJ2-1 provide the parts outside the CDR3, is DGGITQSPKYLFRKEGQNVTLSCEQNLNHDAMYWYRQDPGQGLRLIYYSQIVNDFQKGDIAEGYSVSREKKESFPLTVTSAQKNPTAFYLCASTSGTGWSYNEQFFGPGTRLTVL.

At least ten counts were recorded for this clone. V and J are TRBV29-1 and TRBJ2-1; D uncertain. V was clipped by 5 bases and J by 10 bases, with 6 bases between them. Germline lookup yields CDR1 SQVTM and CDR2 ANQGSEA. The CDR3 length is 9 residues. The CDR3 DNA sequence: TGCAGCGTTTCACAGGAGCAGTTCTTC. Protein sequence: CSVSQEQFF.

This clone has more than one count but fewer than ten. The chain uses TRBV5-4 and TRBJ2-2; D gene unclear. The CDR3 length is 15 residues. Trimming pared 0 bases from V and 0 bases from J, leaving 6 bases between. Germline values: CDR1 SGHNT, CDR2 YYREEE (reference sequence). In nucleotides, the CDR3 is TGTGCCAGCAGCTTGGACACTTCGAACACCGGGGAGCTGTTTTTT. Protein product: CASSLDTSNTGELFF.

The table lists this clone with many counts. The chain links TRBV7-2 to TRBJ2-1; 10 bases agree with TRBD2. CDR3 length equals 16 residues. The J segment lost 9 bases and the V segment lost 5 bases, leaving 13 bases of the junction unmatched. Germline CDR1 is SGHTA and CDR2 is FQGNSA. CDR3 sequence: CASSPIKAGGPSEQFF. The CDR3 region has the DNA TGTGCCAGCAGCCCAATAAAAGCGGGAGGGCCAAGTGAGCAGTTCTTC.

There are a few counts of this clone. V gene TRBV5-4 combines with J gene TRBJ1-1; D not resolved. The CDR3 is 13 residues long. Germline loops: CDR1 SGHNT, CDR2 YYREEE (reference sequence). V was shortened by 4 bases and J by 3 bases, with 10 bases between the two germline ends. CDR3: CASSGPPDTEAFF. The CDR3 DNA reads as TGTGCCAGCAGCGGGCCCCCCGACACTGAAGCTTTCTTT.

This clone was observed at least ten times. The genes are TRBV4-1 and TRBJ2-3, with D possibly being TRBD2 (6 bases). The germline V and J ends were trimmed by 1 base and 5 bases, with 16 bases remaining between them. The CDR3 sequence is 16 residues long. Germline assignment: CDR1 MGHRA and CDR2 YSYEKL. CDR3 DNA sequence: TGCGCCAGCAGCCAAGCTTGGCAGGAGGGGATAGATACGCAGTATTTT. Residues: CASSQAWQEGIDTQYF.

This clone was seen at least ten times. The gene calls are TRBV12-3 or TRBV12-4 and TRBJ1-1; D gene ambiguous. The CDR3 has 15 amino acids. Deletions cut 3 bases from V and 7 bases from J, with 18 bases between. CDR3 nucleotide sequence: TGTGCCAGCAGTTTTGGAGCTCTAGTAAAGTTTGAAGCTTTCTTT. This codes for CASSFGALVKFEAFF.

This clone has ten or more counts. The rearrangement joins TRBV6-1 to TRBJ1-1, with D unclear. The germline CDR1 and CDR2 sequences are MNHNS and SASEGT. Deletions cut 5 bases from V and 1 base from J, with 11 bases between. The CDR3 extends over 14 amino acids. CDR3 loop: CASSSGNTNTEAFF. DNA of the CDR3: TGTGCCAGCAGTTCAGGCAATACGAACACTGAAGCTTTCTTT.